What follows are 29 T cell receptor beta chains derived from one specimen sequenced in a study of cytomegalovirus exposure and HLA in healthy donors. Sequenced by immunoSEQ multiplex PCR; TCRdb stores in-frame clones only, minus some. The sample holds 80,000 to 100,000 clones, roughly 87% seen once. Sequencing input: PBMCs. These receptor sequences come from a man between 18 and 29 years old in good health and CMV-seropositive.

The chain is built from TRBV13 and TRBJ2-5; D is unresolved. The ends were cut back, 0 bases at V and 4 bases at J, with 3 bases in the middle. The length of the CDR3 is 12 residues. CDR1 is PRHDT and CDR2 is FYEKMQ in the germline V gene (reference sequence). The chain's CDR3 is CASSLGRETQYF. For the CDR3, the DNA is TGTGCCAGCAGCTTAGGTAGAGAGACCCAGTACTTC.

The CDR3 protein is CASSPFAQETSEQFF. For the CDR3, the DNA is TGTGCCAGCAGCCCTTTCGCCCAGGAGACTAGTGAGCAGTTCTTC. The gene calls are TRBV7-2 and TRBJ2-1, with D maybe TRBD2 (6 bases). Looked up from germline, CDR1 is SGHTA and CDR2 is FQGNSA. CDR3 length equals 15 residues. V was cut by 5 bases and J by 9 bases, with 20 bases left in between.

The chain links TRBV10-2 to TRBJ2-7; 8 bases match TRBD1. J lost 5 bases, V lost 4 bases, and 4 bases had no gene match. The CDR3 sequence is 13 residues long. Germline V gene lookup returns CDR1 WSHSY and CDR2 SAAADI. Here the CDR3 reads CASSGTGNHEQYF. CDR3 bases: TGCGCCAGCAGTGGGACAGGGAACCACGAGCAGTACTTC.

CDR3 region: CASSVNYYEQYF. In DNA, the CDR3 is TGTGCCAGCAGTGTTAACTACTACGAGCAGTACTTC. The rearrangement links TRBV25-1 to TRBJ2-7; D is undetermined. The V end was cut by 4 bases, the J end by 3 bases, with 7 bases between. This CDR3 contains 12 residues. CDR1 and CDR2 (germline): MGHDK, SYGVNS.

The chain has TRBV27 and TRBJ2-1; D may be TRBD2 (6 bases). Germline loops: CDR1 MNHEY, CDR2 SMNVEV (reference sequence). V lost 2 bases and J 3 bases, leaving 11 bases between the germline ends. This CDR3 is built from 15 residues. The CDR3 DNA sequence: TGTGCCAGCAGTTTAACCGGGACTCTCTACAATGAGCAGTTCTTC. It codes for CASSLTGTLYNEQFF.

The chain links TRBV6-1 to TRBJ1-5, with D uncertain. The CDR3 is 16 amino acids. Looked up from germline, CDR1 is MNHNS and CDR2 is SASEGT. V dropped 2 bases and J dropped 0 bases, with 11 bases sitting between them. This chain's CDR3 is CASSESTAYSNQPQHF. CDR3 in DNA: TGTGCCAGCAGTGAAAGTACAGCTTATAGCAATCAGCCCCAGCATTTT.

V usage is TRBV28 and J usage is TRBJ1-2; TRBD1 matches at 8 bases. Germline lookup yields CDR1 MDHEN and CDR2 SYDVKM. The CDR3 consists of 14 residues. J gave up 4 bases and V 5 bases, and 6 bases lay outside the gene matches. In DNA form, the CDR3 reads TGTGCCAGCAGTCAGGACAGGGTCCCCTATGGCTACACCTTC. As protein: CASSQDRVPYGYTF.

The chain joins TRBV6-5 to TRBJ1-1, with TRBD1 as a possible D gene (5 bases). The CDR3 covers 14 residues. CDR1 and CDR2 from the germline V gene are MNHEY and SVGAGI. Trimming shortened V by 5 bases and J by 4 bases, and 14 bases separated the two germline ends. The CDR3 sequence: CASSETLGGTEAFF. CDR3 DNA sequence: TGTGCCAGCAGTGAAACCCTCGGGGGCACTGAAGCTTTCTTT.

The rearrangement links TRBV11-2 to TRBJ2-3; 9 bases agree with TRBD2. This CDR3 spans 16 amino acids. Per the germline V gene, CDR1 is SGHAT and CDR2 is FQNNGV. The V gene end was trimmed by 3 bases and the J gene end by 2 bases; junction bases not matched to a gene: 6. The CDR3 bases are TGTGCCAGCAGCTTTTTGCGGGGGGGATACACAGATACGCAGTATTTT. This codes for CASSFLRGGYTDTQYF.

V and J are TRBV7-9 and TRBJ1-1; perhaps TRBD1 as D (5 bases). Germline V lookup: CDR1 SEHNR, CDR2 FQNEAQ (reference sequence). The CDR3 totals 14 residues. V gave up 7 bases and J gave up 2 bases, with 14 bases separating them. The CDR3 bases are TGTGCCAGCACCCGTTCCGGGACTAACACTGAAGCTTTCTTT. Translation gives CASTRSGTNTEAFF.

This sequence joins TRBV5-3 and TRBJ1-6, with 7 bases matching TRBD1. TRBV5-3 is marked as an open reading frame, function uncertain. V lost 4 bases, J lost 7 bases, and 11 bases stayed unmatched. The CDR3 consists of 16 residues. The CDR3 loop reads CARSQPPGQTNSPLHF. The CDR3 DNA follows: TGTGCCAGAAGCCAGCCCCCGGGACAGACGAATTCACCCCTCCACTTT.

CDR3 sequence reads: CASSQLLAGGAYEQYF. The CDR3 DNA follows: TGCGCCAGCAGCCAGCTACTAGCGGGAGGGGCCTACGAGCAGTACTTC. The chain joins TRBV4-1 to TRBJ2-7, with 13 nucleotides matching TRBD2. This CDR3 has 16 amino acids. V shed 3 bases, J shed 2 bases, and the junction held 4 bases outside the gene matches. CDR1 and CDR2 (germline): MGHRA, YSYEKL.

This sequence joins TRBV18 and TRBJ2-5; maybe TRBD2 (5 bases). The CDR3 sequence is 16 residues long. Trimming took off 1 base at V and 0 bases at J, with 12 bases between the two ends. Looked up from germline, CDR1 is KGHSH and CDR2 is LQKENI. The CDR3 nucleotides read TGTGCCAGCTCACCACTGAGCGGATTAAACCAAGAGACCCAGTACTTC. Protein product: CASSPLSGLNQETQYF.

V usage is TRBV19 and J usage is TRBJ1-1, with TRBD1 matching 7 bases. The V segment lost 7 bases and the J segment 4 bases; nucleotides outside the gene matches: 12. Germline V gives CDR1 LNHDA, CDR2 SQIVND (reference sequence). CDR3 size: 15 residues. CDR3 nucleotides: TGTGCCAGTACCACAACCAGGGGGGTTGGCACTGAAGCTTTCTTT. Translating gives CASTTTRGVGTEAFF.

The table lists this clone with a count of one. CDR3 coding DNA: TGTGCCAGCAGTGCCCGGGGCAATGAGCAGTTCTTC. Translating gives CASSARGNEQFF. The chain couples TRBV6-1 to TRBJ2-1; D is perhaps TRBD2 (5 bases). The CDR3 is made up of 12 amino acids. Germline CDR1 MNHNS, CDR2 SASEGT. V lost 4 bases, J lost 6 bases, and 7 bases lay in between.

A few counts support this clone. The V gene is TRBV7-2, the J gene TRBJ2-7; possibly TRBD1 for D (5 bases). V was shortened by 0 bases and J by 1 base, with 16 bases between the two germline ends. This CDR3 is built from 17 residues. Germline CDR1 SGHTA, CDR2 FQGNSA. CDR3 nucleotides: TGTGCCAGCAGCTTAGCCCCAACACCGCAGGGATCCTACGAGCAGTACTTC. Translation: CASSLAPTPQGSYEQYF.

This clone has a handful of counts. The gene calls are TRBV7-9 and TRBJ1-1; 7 bases line up with TRBD1. Germline lookup yields CDR1 SEHNR and CDR2 FQNEAQ (reference sequence). Unmatched junction bases numbered 7, after V lost 4 bases and J lost 5 bases. The CDR3 sequence is 14 residues long. The CDR3 reads CASSSQGGGTEAFF. The CDR3 DNA follows: TGTGCCAGCAGCTCCCAGGGGGGTGGGACTGAAGCTTTCTTT.

Worth noting for this clone: A read error may produce the germline difference seen at one junction end. Different DNA sequences within this sample yield the same CDR3. V usage is TRBV14 and J usage is TRBJ2-2; D unclear. Germline CDR1 reads SGHDN; CDR2 reads FVKESK. The CDR3 covers 16 residues. CDR3 sequence: CASSQGTRMNTGELFF. For the CDR3, the DNA is TGTGCCAGCAGCCAAGGTACCAGGATGAACACCGGAGAGCTGTTTTTT.

The chain joins TRBV27 to TRBJ2-2; the D is unclear. The germline V gene has CDR1 MNHEY and CDR2 SMNVEV (reference sequence). V was shortened by 3 bases and J by 8 bases, with 10 bases between the two germline ends. This CDR3 is 13 amino acids long. In nucleotides, the CDR3 is TGTGCCAGCAGTTTTTATGAGCTAGGGGAGCTGTTTTTT. It is translated as CASSFYELGELFF.

This chain joins TRBV7-9 and TRBJ2-1, with TRBD1 as a possible D gene (6 bases). V lost 5 bases to trimming and J lost 10 bases, with 15 bases between them. The CDR3 contains 13 residues. CDR1 is SEHNR and CDR2 is FQNEAQ in the germline V gene (reference sequence). CDR3 coding DNA: TGTGCCAGCAGCGAGGCACAGGGTTTGGAGCAGTTCTTC. This translates into CASSEAQGLEQFF.

The rearrangement uses TRBV11-2 and TRBJ2-2; the match to TRBD2 covers 9 bases. Germline trimming cut 1 base from V and 9 bases from J; bases unmatched to any gene: 9. This CDR3 is built from 16 residues. From germline, CDR1 is SGHAT and CDR2 FQNNGV. CDR3 nucleotides: TGTGCCAGCAGCTTAGGGGTAGCGGGAGCTATCCGGGAGCTGTTTTTT. This codes for CASSLGVAGAIRELFF.

This rearrangement joins TRBV27 to TRBJ1-4; 10 bases match TRBD1. Trimming took 6 bases from V and 7 from J; bases not matched to a gene: 5. CDR1 MNHEY and CDR2 SMNVEV come from the germline V gene (reference sequence). The CDR3 contains 14 residues. CDR3 protein: CASSPGQGIEKLFF. CDR3 DNA: TGTGCCAGCAGCCCGGGACAGGGGATTGAAAAACTGTTTTTT.

The V gene is TRBV5-4, the J gene TRBJ1-3; D is ambiguous. V was trimmed by 0 bases and J by 4 bases, leaving 14 bases between them. The CDR3 contains 16 residues. Germline assignment: CDR1 SGHNT and CDR2 YYREEE (reference sequence). CDR3 nucleotides: TGTGCCAGCAGCTTGGGAGGGTCCGTTGCCGGAAACACCATATATTTT. Translating it yields CASSLGGSVAGNTIYF. Variable domain in full (rest from reference TRBV5-4 and TRBJ1-3): ETGVTQSPTHLIKTRGQQVTLRCSSQSGHNTVSWYQQALGQGPQFIFQYYREEENGRGNFPPRFSGLQFPNYSSELNVNALELDDSALYLCASSLGGSVAGNTIYFGEGSWLTVV.

This chain links TRBV7-2 with TRBJ2-7, with 8 positions matching TRBD1. The CDR3 covers 14 residues. Trimming took 2 bases from V and 7 from J; bases not matched to a gene: 7. Germline CDR1 is SGHTA and CDR2 is FQGNSA. CDR3 in amino acids: CASSLRGQGEEQYF. CDR3 coding DNA: TGTGCCAGCAGCTTACGCGGACAGGGTGAAGAGCAGTACTTC.

The V gene is TRBV5-4, the J gene TRBJ2-3, with 9 bases identical to TRBD2. V shed 0 bases, J shed 1 base, and the junction held 6 bases outside the gene matches. CDR1 SGHNT and CDR2 YYREEE come from the germline V gene (reference sequence). The CDR3 has 17 amino acids. The CDR3 nucleotides read TGTGCCAGCAGCTTGGCGGTTGGCGGGGGGGGCACAGATACGCAGTATTTT. Its protein product is CASSLAVGGGGTDTQYF.

This rearrangement joins TRBV25-1 to TRBJ1-1; maybe TRBD1 (6 bases). V dropped 6 bases and J dropped 0 bases, with 20 bases sitting between them. Germline lookup yields CDR1 MGHDK and CDR2 SYGVNS. The CDR3 loop spans 17 amino acids. The CDR3, as DNA: TGTGCCAGCAGCAAAGCGACAGGAGGTCCAGTGAACACTGAAGCTTTCTTT. Amino acids: CASSKATGGPVNTEAFF.

This sequence joins TRBV11-2 and TRBJ1-1, with a tentative D call TRBD1 (6 bases). The CDR3 is 13 amino acids. Germline CDR1 is SGHAT and CDR2 is FQNNGV. The V end was cut by 2 bases, the J end by 8 bases, with 12 bases between. CDR3 nucleotide sequence: TGTGCCAGCAGCTTACGGTCGACAGGCGAAGCTTTCTTT. Residues: CASSLRSTGEAFF.

The chain combines TRBV11-3 with TRBJ2-3, with 8 nucleotides matching TRBD2. Looked up from germline, CDR1 is SGHNT and CDR2 is YENEEA. V was clipped by 6 bases and J by 7 bases; unmatched bases: 21. The length of the CDR3 is 18 residues. CDR3 region: CASRGDAGGRSVDYTQYF. CDR3 in DNA: TGTGCCAGCAGGGGCGACGCGGGGGGACGGTCGGTGGATTATACGCAGTATTTT.

The table lists this clone with a count of one. The CDR3 DNA reads TGTGCCAGCAGAGGGGGCGGGGAGAACACTGAAGCTTTCTTT. Residues: CASRGGGENTEAFF. The J gene is TRBJ1-1, the V gene TRBV6-6, with 7 bases lining up with TRBD1. With V trimmed by 6 bases and J by 1 base, 5 bases remained unmatched. This CDR3 has 14 residues. Germline CDR1 MNHNY, CDR2 SVGAGI (reference sequence).